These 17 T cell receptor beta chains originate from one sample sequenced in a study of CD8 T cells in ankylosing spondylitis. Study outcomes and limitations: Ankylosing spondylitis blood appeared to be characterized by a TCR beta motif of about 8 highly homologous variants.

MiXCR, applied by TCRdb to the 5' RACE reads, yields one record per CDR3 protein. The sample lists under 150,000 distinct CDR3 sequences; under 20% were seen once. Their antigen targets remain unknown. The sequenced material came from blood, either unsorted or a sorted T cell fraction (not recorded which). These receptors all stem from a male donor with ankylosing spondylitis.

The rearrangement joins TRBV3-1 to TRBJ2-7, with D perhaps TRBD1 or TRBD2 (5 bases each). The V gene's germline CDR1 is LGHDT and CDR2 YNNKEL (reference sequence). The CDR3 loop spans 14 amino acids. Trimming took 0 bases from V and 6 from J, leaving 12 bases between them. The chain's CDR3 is CASSQDGGGIEQYF. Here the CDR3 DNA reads TGTGCCAGCAGCCAAGATGGGGGTGGAATCGAGCAGTACTTC.

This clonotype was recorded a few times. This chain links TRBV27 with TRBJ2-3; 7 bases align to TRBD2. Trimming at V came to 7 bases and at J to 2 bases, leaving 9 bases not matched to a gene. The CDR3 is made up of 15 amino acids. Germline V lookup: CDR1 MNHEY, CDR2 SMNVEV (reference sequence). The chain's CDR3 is CASTSGGSYTDTQYF. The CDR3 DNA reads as TGTGCCAGCACCTCGGGGGGAAGTTACACAGATACGCAGTATTTT.

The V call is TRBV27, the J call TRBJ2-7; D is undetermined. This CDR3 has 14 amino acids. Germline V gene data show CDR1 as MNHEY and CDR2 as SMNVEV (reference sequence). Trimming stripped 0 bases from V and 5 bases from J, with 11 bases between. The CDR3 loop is CASSLSVRPHEQYF. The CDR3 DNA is TGTGCCAGCAGTTTATCGGTCAGGCCCCACGAGCAGTACTTC.

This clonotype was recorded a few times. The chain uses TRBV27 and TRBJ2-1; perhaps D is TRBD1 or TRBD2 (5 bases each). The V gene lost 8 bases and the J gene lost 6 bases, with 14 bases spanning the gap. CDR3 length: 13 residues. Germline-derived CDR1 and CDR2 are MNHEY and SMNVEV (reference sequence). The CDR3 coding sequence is TGTGCCAGCGCCCAAGGGGCGGGCAATGAGCAGTTCTTC. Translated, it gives CASAQGAGNEQFF.

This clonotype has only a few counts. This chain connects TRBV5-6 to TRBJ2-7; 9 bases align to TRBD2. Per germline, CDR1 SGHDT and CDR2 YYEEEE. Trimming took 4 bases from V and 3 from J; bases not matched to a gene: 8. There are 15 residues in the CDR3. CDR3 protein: CASSDGAGGLYEQYF. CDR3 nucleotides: TGTGCCAGCAGCGACGGAGCGGGAGGCCTCTACGAGCAGTACTTC.

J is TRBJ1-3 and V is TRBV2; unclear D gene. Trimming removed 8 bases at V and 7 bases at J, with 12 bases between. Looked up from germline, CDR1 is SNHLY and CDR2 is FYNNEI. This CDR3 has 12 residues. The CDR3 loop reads CASDGGGNTIYF. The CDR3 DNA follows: TGTGCCAGCGATGGAGGTGGTAACACCATATATTTT.

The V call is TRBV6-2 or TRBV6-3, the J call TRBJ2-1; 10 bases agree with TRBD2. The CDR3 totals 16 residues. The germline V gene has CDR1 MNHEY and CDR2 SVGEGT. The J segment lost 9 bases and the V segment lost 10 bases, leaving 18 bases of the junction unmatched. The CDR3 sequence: CAIRGTQREGQGEQFF. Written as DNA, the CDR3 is TGTGCCATCCGAGGGACCCAGCGGGAGGGCCAGGGTGAGCAGTTCTTC.

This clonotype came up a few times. In nucleotides, the CDR3 is TGTGCCAGCTCACCGGGCGACGAGAGCGTCGTTCTATACGAGCAGTACTTC. This encodes CASSPGDESVVLYEQYF. V is TRBV18 and J is TRBJ2-7; no clear D. The V end was cut by 3 bases, the J end by 4 bases, with 22 bases between. The germline CDR1 and CDR2 sequences are KGHSH and LQKENI. The CDR3 has 17 residues.

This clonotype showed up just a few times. CDR3 bases: TGTGCCAGCAGTTCCGGACTAGCGGGGCCCTACGAGCAGTACTTC. It specifies CASSSGLAGPYEQYF. This chain joins TRBV12-3 or TRBV12-4 and TRBJ2-7; 12 bases map to TRBD2. Losses at the gene ends were 4 bases for V and 2 bases for J; bases not matched to a gene: 3. This CDR3 spans 15 amino acids.

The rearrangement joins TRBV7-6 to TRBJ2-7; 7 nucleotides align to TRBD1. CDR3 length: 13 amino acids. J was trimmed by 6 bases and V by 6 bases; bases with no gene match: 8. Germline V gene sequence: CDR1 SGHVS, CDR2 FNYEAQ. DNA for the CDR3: TGTGCCAGCAGTCCGACGACAGGGCGCGAGCAGTACTTC. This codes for CASSPTTGREQYF.

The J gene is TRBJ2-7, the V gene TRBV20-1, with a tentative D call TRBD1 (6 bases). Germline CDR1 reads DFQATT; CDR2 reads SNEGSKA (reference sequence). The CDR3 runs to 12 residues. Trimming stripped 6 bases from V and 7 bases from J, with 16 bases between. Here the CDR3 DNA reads TGCAGTGCCGCCGAGGGGGTGAGGGAGCAGTACTTC. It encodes CSAAEGVREQYF.

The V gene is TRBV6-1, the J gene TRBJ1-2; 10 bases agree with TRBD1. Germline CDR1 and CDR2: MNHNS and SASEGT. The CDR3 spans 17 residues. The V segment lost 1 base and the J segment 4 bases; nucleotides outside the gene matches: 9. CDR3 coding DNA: TGTGCCAGCAGTGAAGGTTTCGGACAGGGGGACATCTATGGCTACACCTTC. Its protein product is CASSEGFGQGDIYGYTF.

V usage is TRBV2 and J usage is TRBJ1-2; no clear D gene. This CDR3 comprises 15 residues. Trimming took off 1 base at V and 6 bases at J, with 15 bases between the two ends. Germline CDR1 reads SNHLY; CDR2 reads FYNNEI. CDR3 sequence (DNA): TGTGCCAGCAGTGAAGAAGGGAGACGGGTGGATGGCTACACCTTC. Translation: CASSEEGRRVDGYTF.

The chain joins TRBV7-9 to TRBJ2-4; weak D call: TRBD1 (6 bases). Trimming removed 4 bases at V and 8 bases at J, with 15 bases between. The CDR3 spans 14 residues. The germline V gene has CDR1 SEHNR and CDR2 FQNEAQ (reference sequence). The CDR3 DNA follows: TGTGCCAGCAGCTCACTTACAGGGCCGGACATTCAGTACTTC. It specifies CASSSLTGPDIQYF.

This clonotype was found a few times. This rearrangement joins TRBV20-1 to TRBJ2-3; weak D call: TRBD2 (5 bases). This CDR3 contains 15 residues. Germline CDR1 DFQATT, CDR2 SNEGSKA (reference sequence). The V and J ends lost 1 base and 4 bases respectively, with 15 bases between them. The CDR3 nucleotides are TGCAGTGCTAGAGTCAAGCGGCCTTTGCCAGATACGCAGTATTTT. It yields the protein CSARVKRPLPDTQYF.

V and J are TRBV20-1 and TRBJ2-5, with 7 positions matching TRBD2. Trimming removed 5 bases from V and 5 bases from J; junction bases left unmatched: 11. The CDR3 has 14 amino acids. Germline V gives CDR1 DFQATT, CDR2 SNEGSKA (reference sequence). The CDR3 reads CSAGGDGKRETQYF. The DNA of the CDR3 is TGCAGTGCTGGGGGGGACGGGAAGCGGGAGACCCAGTACTTC.

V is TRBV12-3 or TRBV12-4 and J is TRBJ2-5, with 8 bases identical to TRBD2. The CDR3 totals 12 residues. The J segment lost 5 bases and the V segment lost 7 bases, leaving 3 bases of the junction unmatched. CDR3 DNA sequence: TGTGCCAGCACCCCGGGGGGGGAGACCCAGTACTTC. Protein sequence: CASTPGGETQYF.